A selection of T cell receptor beta chains follows, all from one sample in a study of T cell repertoires in cytomegalovirus infection. MiXCR, applied by TCRdb to the reads, yields one record per CDR3 protein. This sample carries just under 550,000 distinct CDR3 sequences, about 30% of them seen once, and the ten largest clones take less than 15%. The specimen sequenced was PBMCs. The receptors shown here come from a human donor in good health (CMV status not recorded). Some clones in this sample may be carry-over from other donors' samples. Both conserved end residues are part of each CDR3. The D gene is left open where the match is weak. Some rows have no size entry. The others give once, few or many, or a class for an expanded clone.

clone_size	d_call	j_call	v_call	cdr3_aa	cdr3_nt
many	TRBD2	TRBJ2-1	TRBV11-2	CASSLRGRWFGSYNEQFF	TGTGCCAGCAGCTTACGCGGGAGGTGGTTCGGAAGTTACAATGAGCAGTTCTTC
many	TRBD2	TRBJ2-1	TRBV7-2	CASSLGTSEYNEQFF	TGTGCCAGCAGCCTAGGGACTAGCGAATACAATGAGCAGTTCTTC
.	TRBD2	TRBJ2-7	TRBV11-2	CASSLEVAGHHSYEQYF	TGTGCCAGCAGCTTAGAAGTAGCGGGACACCATTCCTACGAGCAGTACTTC
.	.	TRBJ2-7	TRBV20-1	CSALPRIFTYEQYF	TGCAGTGCTCTGCCGCGGATTTTTACCTACGAGCAGTACTTC
.	.	TRBJ2-2	TRBV29-1	CSVARQENTGELFF	TGCAGCGTTGCCAGACAGGAGAACACCGGGGAGCTGTTTTTT
few	.	TRBJ2-5	TRBV2	CASSGDGPQETQYF	TGTGCCAGCAGTGGGGACGGACCACAAGAGACCCAGTACTTC
.	.	TRBJ1-6	TRBV6-5	CASSYDRSSYNSPLHF	TGTGCCAGCAGTTACGACAGAAGCTCCTATAATTCACCCCTCCACTTT
.	.	TRBJ2-5	TRBV5-1	CASSLERTQETQYF	TGCGCCAGCAGCTTGGAGAGAACTCAAGAGACCCAGTACTTC
.	.	TRBJ1-5	TRBV6-6	CASSYPTGTQPQHF	TGTGCCAGCAGTTACCCTACAGGGACCCAGCCCCAGCATTTT
once	.	TRBJ1-2	TRBV6-8	CASSYSISGAYGYTF	TGTGCCAGCAGTTACTCGATTTCTGGGGCGTATGGCTACACCTTC
few	TRBD1	TRBJ1-2	TRBV27	CASSLVGGFYGYTF	TGTGCCAGCAGTTTAGTAGGGGGCTTCTATGGCTACACCTTC
.	.	TRBJ2-5	TRBV7-6	CASSLVGSEGETQYF	TGTGCCAGCAGCTTAGTAGGATCAGAGGGGGAGACCCAGTACTTC
.	TRBD1	TRBJ2-2	TRBV12-3/TRBV12-4	CASSYDTGGWDTGELFF	TGTGCCAGCAGTTATGACACAGGGGGATGGGACACCGGGGAGCTGTTTTTT
.	TRBD1	TRBJ1-6	TRBV14	CASSQTGQGVSPLHF	TGTGCCAGCAGCCAAACCGGACAGGGGGTCTCACCCCTCCACTTT
.	TRBD2	TRBJ2-1	TRBV6-6	CASSPGLAERSSYNEQFF	TGTGCCAGCAGTCCGGGACTAGCGGAGAGGAGCTCCTACAATGAGCAGTTCTTC
.	.	TRBJ2-2	TRBV7-9	CASSSYQTGELFF	TGTGCCAGCAGCTCCTACCAGACCGGGGAGCTGTTTTTT
.	.	TRBJ2-7	TRBV20-1	CSAPGQTEEQYF	TGCAGTGCTCCGGGACAAACGGAAGAGCAGTACTTC
few	TRBD2	TRBJ2-1	TRBV7-9	CASSPPSTSGRENEQFF	TGTGCCAGCAGCCCGCCTTCCACTAGCGGGAGGGAAAATGAGCAGTTCTTC
many	.	TRBJ2-2	TRBV7-6	CASSLSSPYRNTGELFF	TGTGCCAGCAGCTTATCAAGCCCCTATCGCAACACCGGGGAGCTGTTTTTT
few	TRBD1	TRBJ2-3	TRBV24-1	CATSDLIPGQGAQSTDTQYF	TGTGCCACCAGTGACCTTATACCGGGACAGGGGGCGCAGTCCACAGATACGCAGTATTTT
.	TRBD1	TRBJ2-4	TRBV4-3	CASSQGQGTPGDIQYF	TGCGCCAGCAGCCAGGGACAGGGAACCCCCGGGGACATTCAGTACTTC
few	.	TRBJ2-3	TRBV12-3/TRBV12-4	CASSFDTLHNQAYF	TGTGCCAGCAGTTTTGACACATTACACAACCAAGCATATTTT
.	TRBD2	TRBJ2-7	TRBV18	CASSPRGGSHEQYF	TGTGCCAGCTCACCACGGGGGGGTAGCCACGAGCAGTACTTC
few	TRBD2	TRBJ2-2	TRBV28	CASSFASGAGADGELFF	TGTGCCAGCAGTTTTGCCTCGGGAGCGGGAGCCGACGGGGAGCTGTTTTTT
.	.	TRBJ1-2	TRBV7-2	CASSLRGGPLGYTF	TGTGCCAGCAGCTTAAGGGGTGGACCTTTAGGCTACACCTTC
.	.	TRBJ1-2	TRBV6-2/TRBV6-3	CASSQPIGLRLAFSYTF	TGTGCCAGCAGTCAGCCGATCGGTCTTCGCTTAGCTTTTAGCTACACCTTC
.	.	TRBJ1-1	TRBV2	CASSDSSSEAFF	TGTGCCAGCAGCGACAGTTCGTCTGAAGCTTTCTTT
.	.	TRBJ2-1	TRBV7-6	CASSLRGGLNEQFF	TGTGCCAGCAGCTTGCGGGGCGGGCTCAATGAGCAGTTCTTC
.	.	TRBJ2-7	TRBV7-8	CASSLARVEQYF	TGTGCCAGCAGCTTAGCCAGGGTCGAGCAGTACTTC
.	.	TRBJ1-5	TRBV19	CASSIEERVRQPQHF	TGTGCCAGTAGTATAGAAGAGCGGGTCCGGCAGCCCCAGCATTTT
.	TRBD1	TRBJ1-1	TRBV9	CASSVATGGHTEAFF	TGTGCCAGCAGCGTGGCAACAGGGGGACACACTGAAGCTTTCTTT
.	TRBD2	TRBJ2-2	TRBV20-1	CSASPRGSGRIGGTGELFF	TGCAGTGCTAGCCCCCGGGGGAGCGGGAGAATCGGTGGCACCGGGGAGCTGTTTTTT